Below, 26 T cell receptor beta chains from the same sample are listed, as sequenced in a study of blood T cells in healthy people across ages. Then a second PCR, running roughly 7 to 11 cycles, was carried out with a sample-barcoded 5' primer and a J-beta primer mix. Using its own MiXCR run on the 5' RACE reads, TCRdb lists one record per CDR3 protein. The table lists hundreds of thousands of distinct CDR3 sequences, more than 50% of them singletons. What was sequenced was blood. The origin of the receptors is a man in his forties in good health.

The chain combines TRBV20-1 with TRBJ2-4, with D possibly matching TRBD2 (6 bases). The closer fit of TRBJ2-7 to the DNA end suggests the J call may be wrong. The V gene's germline CDR1 is DFQATT and CDR2 SNEGSKA (reference sequence). The length of the CDR3 is 14 residues. CDR3 in amino acids: CSARPGGKTYEQYF. The CDR3 nucleotides are TGCAGTGCTAGGCCTGGCGGGAAGACCTACGAGCAGTACTTC.

The chain links TRBV7-6 to TRBJ2-7; D is uncertain. The germline V gene has CDR1 SGHVS and CDR2 FNYEAQ. The V end lost 3 bases, the J end lost 0 bases, and 12 bases lay between the germline ends. The CDR3 runs 15 residues. The CDR3, as DNA: TGTGCCAGCAGCTTTCTCCGCCCTAGCTCCTACGAGCAGTACTTC. The encoded protein is CASSFLRPSSYEQYF. Combining the CDR3 with reference TRBV7-6 and TRBJ2-7 gives the whole variable domain GAGVSQSPRYKVTKRGQDVALRCDPISGHVSLYWYRQALGQGPEFLTYFNYEAQQDKSGLPNDRFSAERPEGSISTLTIQRTEQRDSAMYRCASSFLRPSSYEQYFGPGTRLTVT.

The rearrangement uses TRBV2 and TRBJ2-1; D may correspond to TRBD1 or TRBD2 (6 bases each). V lost 1 base to trimming and J lost 7 bases, with 20 bases between them. Germline V lookup: CDR1 SNHLY, CDR2 FYNNEI. The CDR3 contains 17 residues. The CDR3 DNA sequence: TGTGCCAGCAGTGAAGAAGCGTCGGGGGCCGCGGAGAATGAGCAGTTCTTC. Translation gives CASSEEASGAAENEQFF. The full variable domain, in which reference TRBV2 and TRBJ2-1 provide the parts outside the CDR3, is EPEVTQTPSHQVTQMGQEVILRCVPISNHLYFYWYRQILGQKVEFLVSFYNNEISEKSEIFDDQFSVERPDGSNFTLKIRSTKLEDSAMYFCASSEEASGAAENEQFFGPGTRLTVL.

The CDR3 DNA follows: TGTGCCAGCAGCCAAAGCCGCGGGGCCAACAATGAGCAGTTCTTC. This encodes CASSQSRGANNEQFF. V and J are TRBV12-3 or TRBV12-4 and TRBJ2-1; D is possibly TRBD2 (6 bases). This CDR3 region has 15 residues. V was pared by 6 bases and J by 5 bases, with 17 bases between.

V is TRBV29-1 and J is TRBJ2-5, with 10 bases fitting TRBD1. CDR3 length equals 14 residues. J gave up 11 bases and V 7 bases, and 16 bases lay outside the gene matches. Germline values: CDR1 SQVTM, CDR2 ANQGSEA. Here the CDR3 DNA reads TGCAGCGGGATGGGACAGGGGACCTACAATGAGCAGTACTTC. It is translated as CSGMGQGTYNEQYF.

V usage is TRBV29-1 and J usage is TRBJ2-7; 7 nucleotides line up with TRBD2. Germline CDR1 reads SQVTM; CDR2 reads ANQGSEA. The CDR3 totals 13 residues. After removal of 6 bases from V and 2 bases from J, the junction contained 7 bases not matched to a gene. Here the CDR3 reads CSVGEGPPYEQYF. The CDR3, as DNA: TGCAGCGTCGGGGAGGGGCCCCCCTACGAGCAGTACTTC.

This chain links TRBV4-3 with TRBJ2-1; D is possibly TRBD2 (6 bases). V dropped 2 bases and J dropped 7 bases, with 9 bases sitting between them. Germline loops: CDR1 LGHNA, CDR2 YSLEER. The CDR3 sequence is 13 residues long. The CDR3 DNA is TGCGCCAGCAGCCAACTGGGGAGGAATGAGCAGTTCTTC. Its protein product is CASSQLGRNEQFF.

The chain links TRBV29-1 to TRBJ2-5; possible D gene TRBD1, 5 bases. V was cut by 4 bases and J by 4 bases, with 16 bases left in between. CDR3 size: 14 residues. Germline loops: CDR1 SQVTM, CDR2 ANQGSEA. CDR3 sequence (DNA): TGCAGCGTTGTTCGGCAGGGCGGCGGAGAGACCCAGTACTTC. Its protein is CSVVRQGGGETQYF.

CDR3 residues: CASSYVPGGPGTQYF. The CDR3 DNA reads TGTGCCAGCAGTTATGTGCCAGGGGGACCTGGGACCCAGTACTTC. The chain carries TRBV6-5 and TRBJ2-5; 7 bases map to TRBD1. This CDR3 has 15 residues. V dropped 3 bases and J dropped 7; count of bases not matched to a gene: 11. Germline values: CDR1 MNHEY, CDR2 SVGAGI.

The chain recombines TRBV15 with TRBJ2-1; D gene unclear. Trimming removed 4 bases from V and 15 bases from J, with 22 bases in between. The length of the CDR3 is 14 residues. The germline V gene encodes CDR1 LNHNV and CDR2 YYDKDF (reference sequence). DNA of the CDR3: TGTGCCACCAGCACCCATAAGGAAACCCGGAGACCGTTCTTC. Translated, it gives CATSTHKETRRPFF. The full variable domain, rest sourced from reference TRBV15 and TRBJ2-1, is DAMVIQNPRYQVTQFGKPVTLSCSQTLNHNVMYWYQQKSSQAPKLLFHYYDKDFNNEADTPDNFQSRRPNTSFCFLDIRSPGLGDTAMYLCATSTHKETRRPFFGPGTRLTVL.

This clonotype was seen a single time. V and J are TRBV5-5 and TRBJ2-7; 7 bases map to TRBD1. V lost 4 bases to trimming and J lost 3 bases; unmatched junction nucleotides: 10. This CDR3 has 15 amino acids. In germline, CDR1 is SGHKS, CDR2 YYEKEE (reference sequence). The chain's CDR3 is CASSLGTVPVYEQYF. Written as DNA, the CDR3 is TGTGCCAGCAGCCTTGGGACAGTCCCGGTCTACGAGCAGTACTTC.

As concerns this clonotype: The junction and the germline gene differ at one end; a read error may be behind it. The chain carries TRBV25-1 and TRBJ2-3; D remains unclear. The CDR3 loop spans 12 amino acids. CDR1 and CDR2 from the germline V gene are MGHDK and SYGVNS. CDR3 amino acids: CASSDPTDMQYF. Written as DNA, the CDR3 is TGTGCCAGCAGTGACCCAACAGATATGCAGTATTTT.

The chain couples TRBV7-9 to TRBJ2-5; 11 bases agree with TRBD2. After removal of 6 bases from V and 2 bases from J, the junction contained 20 bases not matched to a gene. This CDR3 has 20 amino acids. From germline, CDR1 is SEHNR and CDR2 FQNEAQ (reference sequence). CDR3 in amino acids: CASRRPGLAVPEVGQETQYF. CDR3 coding DNA: TGTGCCAGCAGGCGACCGGGACTAGCGGTCCCAGAAGTGGGGCAAGAGACCCAGTACTTC. Drawing the rest from reference TRBV7-9 and TRBJ2-5, the complete variable domain is DTGVSQNPRHKITKRGQNVTFRCDPISEHNRLYWYRQTLGQGPEFLTYFQNEAQLEKSRLLSDRFSAERPKGSFSTLEIQRTEQGDSAMYLCASRRPGLAVPEVGQETQYFGPGTRLLVL.

This chain uses TRBV4-2 with TRBJ2-7; D is unclear. The J call is in doubt because the DNA end fits TRBJ2-5 better. Germline CDR1 is LGHNA and CDR2 is YNFKEQ. The CDR3 contains 13 residues. CDR3 bases: TGTGCCAGCAGCCAAAGTCGTCCGGAGACCCAGTACTTC. Protein sequence: CASSQSRPETQYF.

V gene TRBV12-5 combines with J gene TRBJ1-2; D is undetermined. Germline CDR1 LGHNT, CDR2 FRNRAP. Trimming pared 7 bases from V and 12 bases from J, leaving 15 bases between. The CDR3 loop spans 11 amino acids. Here the CDR3 reads CASVPLMVDTF. The CDR3 DNA follows: TGTGCTAGTGTCCCCCTGATGGTTGACACCTTC.

This clonotype has just a few counts. V usage is TRBV25-1 and J usage is TRBJ2-7; D is ambiguous. Germline V gene data show CDR1 as MGHDK and CDR2 as SYGVNS. CDR3 length equals 10 residues. Between the trimmed V and J ends, which lost 8 bases and 4 bases, there was a span of 6 bases. CDR3 in DNA: TGTGCCAGCGGGGAATACGAGCAGTACTTC. Translated: CASGEYEQYF.

The chain couples TRBV9 to TRBJ2-3; D is perhaps TRBD2 (5 bases). The CDR3 length is 12 residues. Germline-derived CDR1 and CDR2 are SGDLS and YYNGEE. The V gene lost 0 bases and the J gene lost 9 bases, with 8 bases spanning the gap. CDR3 sequence (DNA): TGTGCCAGCAGCGTAGGGCGAGGGACGCAGTATTTT. This encodes CASSVGRGTQYF.

The genes are TRBV30 and TRBJ2-6, with D hard to call. CDR1 and CDR2 from the germline V gene are GTSNPN and SVGIG (reference sequence). V was pared by 2 bases and J by 1 base, with 9 bases between. The length of the CDR3 is 15 residues. CDR3 sequence reads: CAWSWSGSGANVLTF. The CDR3 bases are TGTGCCTGGAGTTGGTCGGGTTCTGGGGCCAACGTCCTGACTTTC.

In nucleotides, the CDR3 is TGTGCCAGCAGTTACACGGCAGACCAAGAGACCCAGTACTTC. This encodes CASSYTADQETQYF. The rearrangement links TRBV6-5 to TRBJ2-5; D remains ambiguous. Germline V gene lookup returns CDR1 MNHEY and CDR2 SVGAGI. This CDR3 has 14 amino acids. V was pared by 2 bases and J by 0 bases, with 7 bases between.

The chain joins TRBV4-2 to TRBJ1-2; no clear D. Germline values: CDR1 LGHNA, CDR2 YNFKEQ. V was cut by 0 bases and J by 4 bases, with 12 bases left in between. The CDR3 contains 15 residues. The CDR3 reads CASSQESSTSYGYTF. In nucleotides, the CDR3 is TGTGCCAGCAGCCAAGAGAGTTCAACTAGCTATGGCTACACCTTC.

This clonotype was picked up a small number of times. V usage is TRBV5-1 and J usage is TRBJ1-2; the match to TRBD1 covers 7 bases. CDR1 is SGHRS, CDR2 YFSETQ, per germline. The CDR3 consists of 14 residues. V gave up 5 bases and J gave up 8 bases; unmatched junction bases: 12. The CDR3 loop is CASRQTGQSRGYTF. CDR3 bases: TGCGCCAGCAGACAAACGGGACAGTCGAGGGGCTACACCTTC.

The CDR3 sequence: CASSRWGADTQYF. CDR3 DNA: TGTGCCAGCAGTAGATGGGGGGCAGATACGCAGTATTTT. This chain uses TRBV12-3 or TRBV12-4 with TRBJ2-3, with D perhaps matching TRBD2 (6 bases). CDR3 length: 13 residues. V was shortened by 5 bases and J by 4 bases, with 10 bases between the two germline ends.

In its sample, this clonotype was seen a few times. This chain's CDR3 is CASSPARDGYTF. Written as DNA, the CDR3 is TGTGCCAGCAGCCCCGCCAGGGATGGCTACACCTTC. The J gene is TRBJ1-2, the V gene TRBV7-2; D perhaps matches TRBD1 (5 bases). This CDR3 is built from 12 residues. CDR1 is SGHTA, CDR2 FQGNSA, per germline. The V end was cut by 5 bases, the J end by 6 bases, with 10 bases between.

This clonotype was counted between two and nine times. DNA of the CDR3: TGTGCCAGCAGCTTCAAGGGGGATACGCAGTATTTT. Translated, it gives CASSFKGDTQYF. This chain joins TRBV11-2 and TRBJ2-3; D may be TRBD1 (5 bases). CDR1 is SGHAT, CDR2 FQNNGV, per germline. V was pared by 3 bases and J by 6 bases, with 7 bases between. This CDR3 is 12 amino acids long.

This clonotype appeared a few times. The chain uses TRBV20-1 and TRBJ2-5; 11 nucleotides line up with TRBD2. Trimming removed 5 bases from V and 0 bases from J; junction bases left unmatched: 8. The germline gives CDR1 DFQATT, CDR2 SNEGSKA (reference sequence). The CDR3 extends over 16 amino acids. DNA for the CDR3: TGCAGTGCTCAATGGTGGGGACTAGCGGACCAAGAGACCCAGTACTTC. This translates into CSAQWWGLADQETQYF.

This clonotype was seen a handful of times. The genes are TRBV6-2 or TRBV6-3 and TRBJ2-3, with D maybe TRBD1 (6 bases). Germline CDR1 is MNHEY and CDR2 is SVGEGT. This CDR3 comprises 14 residues. Trimming cost V 6 bases and J 4 bases, with 14 bases left between them. This chain's CDR3 is CASSIGQRADTQYF. The CDR3, as DNA: TGTGCCAGCAGCATCGGACAGCGCGCAGATACGCAGTATTTT.